These T cell receptor beta chains were read from a single sample in a study of cytomegalovirus exposure and HLA in healthy donors. TCRdb's copy holds only in-frame clones and misses some; the assay was immunoSEQ multiplex PCR. In the table there are 95,000 to 150,000 clones, roughly 82% of which are singletons. Sequencing was done on a sample of PBMCs. These TCRs come from a man younger than 35 in good health and CMV-seropositive. Each CDR3 is given with its conserved first and last residue. The order of the fields is V gene, J gene, D gene, clone size, CDR3 protein, CDR3 DNA. The D gene is left open where the match is weak. Not every row has a clone size; where given, it reads once, few, many or a size class.

v_gene: TRBV19; j_gene: TRBJ1-2; d_gene: -; abundance: -; CDR3aa: CASMPRELSYRGYTF; CDR3nt: TGTGCCAGTATGCCCCGGGAGCTCTCGTATCGCGGCTACACCTTC
v_gene: TRBV5-1; j_gene: TRBJ1-1; d_gene: -; abundance: once; CDR3aa: CASSWTLLGQMNTEAFF; CDR3nt: TGCGCCAGCAGCTGGACGCTCCTGGGACAAATGAACACTGAAGCTTTCTTT
v_gene: TRBV28; j_gene: TRBJ1-4; d_gene: -; abundance: -; CDR3aa: CASGPGGAREKLFF; CDR3nt: TGTGCCAGCGGGCCGGGGGGGGCACGCGAAAAACTGTTTTTT
v_gene: TRBV28; j_gene: TRBJ1-5; d_gene: -; abundance: -; CDR3aa: CASSPPNGPQHF; CDR3nt: TGTGCCAGCAGTCCCCCCAACGGGCCCCAGCATTTT
v_gene: TRBV28; j_gene: TRBJ1-1; d_gene: TRBD1; abundance: -; CDR3aa: CASSQTPQGTAFF; CDR3nt: TGTGCCAGCAGTCAAACTCCACAGGGGACCGCTTTCTTT
v_gene: TRBV18; j_gene: TRBJ1-1; d_gene: TRBD1; abundance: -; CDR3aa: CASSLLQGPTEAFF; CDR3nt: TGTGCCAGCTCGCTTCTACAGGGGCCCACTGAAGCTTTCTTT
v_gene: TRBV4-1; j_gene: TRBJ2-1; d_gene: TRBD2; abundance: few; CDR3aa: CASSQVPSGGWGYNEQFF; CDR3nt: TGCGCCAGCAGCCAAGTCCCTAGCGGGGGGTGGGGGTACAATGAGCAGTTCTTC
v_gene: TRBV10-3; j_gene: TRBJ1-5; d_gene: -; abundance: -; CDR3aa: CAITAGKDQPQHF; CDR3nt: TGTGCCATCACGGCAGGGAAGGATCAGCCCCAGCATTTT
v_gene: TRBV30; j_gene: TRBJ1-5; d_gene: -; abundance: -; CDR3aa: CAWSRDYNQPQHF; CDR3nt: TGTGCCTGGAGCAGGGATTACAATCAGCCCCAGCATTTT
v_gene: TRBV15; j_gene: TRBJ2-5; d_gene: -; abundance: once; CDR3aa: CATSRDWSGAQETQYF; CDR3nt: TGTGCCACCAGCAGAGATTGGAGTGGAGCCCAAGAGACCCAGTACTTC
v_gene: TRBV12-5; j_gene: TRBJ1-2; d_gene: TRBD1; abundance: -; CDR3aa: CASGIGTERIYGYTF; CDR3nt: TGTGCTAGTGGTATCGGGACAGAAAGGATCTATGGCTACACCTTC
v_gene: TRBV10-1; j_gene: TRBJ1-4; d_gene: TRBD1; abundance: -; CDR3aa: CASSEGQGAREKLFF; CDR3nt: TGCGCCAGCAGTGAAGGGCAGGGGGCGAGAGAAAAACTGTTTTTT
v_gene: TRBV4-2; j_gene: TRBJ2-4; d_gene: TRBD2; abundance: -; CDR3aa: CASSQESGLAMNIQYF; CDR3nt: TGTGCCAGCAGCCAAGAAAGTGGACTAGCGATGAACATTCAGTACTTC
v_gene: TRBV6-1; j_gene: TRBJ2-2; d_gene: -; abundance: -; CDR3aa: CASSELRGTGELFF; CDR3nt: TGTGCCAGCAGTGAACTTCGGGGCACCGGGGAGCTGTTTTTT
v_gene: TRBV13; j_gene: TRBJ2-1; d_gene: TRBD1; abundance: -; CDR3aa: CASSPAGQVNNEQFF; CDR3nt: TGTGCCAGCAGCCCGGCCGGACAGGTCAACAATGAGCAGTTCTTC
v_gene: TRBV23-1; j_gene: TRBJ1-2; d_gene: -; abundance: -; CDR3aa: CASSQRGQGYGYTF; CDR3nt: TGCGCCAGCAGTCAAAGGGGCCAGGGCTATGGCTACACCTTC
v_gene: TRBV4-1; j_gene: TRBJ1-4; d_gene: TRBD1; abundance: -; CDR3aa: CASSPGTAGKLFF; CDR3nt: TGCGCCAGCAGCCCGGGGACAGCCGGAAAACTGTTTTTT
v_gene: TRBV27; j_gene: TRBJ2-2; d_gene: -; abundance: -; CDR3aa: CASRREGVGPGELFF; CDR3nt: TGTGCCAGCAGGAGGGAGGGGGTTGGGCCCGGGGAGCTGTTTTTT
v_gene: TRBV25-1; j_gene: TRBJ1-1; d_gene: -; abundance: -; CDR3aa: CASSEWGTVNTEAFF; CDR3nt: TGTGCCAGCAGTGAATGGGGCACGGTGAACACTGAAGCTTTCTTT
v_gene: TRBV2; j_gene: TRBJ1-1; d_gene: TRBD1; abundance: -; CDR3aa: CASTQEGAAFF; CDR3nt: TGTGCCAGCACCCAGGAGGGGGCAGCTTTCTTT
v_gene: TRBV27; j_gene: TRBJ2-1; d_gene: -; abundance: -; CDR3aa: CASSPSVQGSWNEQFF; CDR3nt: TGTGCCAGCAGTCCTTCGGTACAGGGCAGTTGGAATGAGCAGTTCTTC
v_gene: TRBV5-4; j_gene: TRBJ2-1; d_gene: -; abundance: -; CDR3aa: CASSPSPGSYNEQFF; CDR3nt: TGTGCCAGCAGCCCCTCGCCGGGAAGCTACAATGAGCAGTTCTTC
v_gene: TRBV27; j_gene: TRBJ2-1; d_gene: TRBD2; abundance: -; CDR3aa: CASSLSASGRHEQFF; CDR3nt: TGTGCCAGCAGTTTAAGCGCTAGCGGGAGGCATGAGCAGTTCTTC
v_gene: TRBV15; j_gene: TRBJ2-1; d_gene: -; abundance: -; CDR3aa: CATSRVSSWEQFF; CDR3nt: TGTGCCACCAGCAGAGTAAGCTCCTGGGAGCAGTTCTTC
v_gene: TRBV7-6; j_gene: TRBJ1-3; d_gene: -; abundance: -; CDR3aa: CASSAPYSGNTIYF; CDR3nt: TGTGCCAGCAGCGCCCCCTACTCTGGAAACACCATATATTTT
v_gene: TRBV7-6; j_gene: TRBJ2-1; d_gene: -; abundance: -; CDR3aa: CASSSSPDNEQFF; CDR3nt: TGTGCCAGCAGCTCCTCCCCCGACAATGAGCAGTTCTTC
v_gene: TRBV27; j_gene: TRBJ1-1; d_gene: -; abundance: once; CDR3aa: CASSFSPGRTEAFF; CDR3nt: TGTGCCAGCAGTTTCAGTCCAGGGAGGACTGAAGCTTTCTTT
v_gene: TRBV19; j_gene: TRBJ1-3; d_gene: -; abundance: -; CDR3aa: CASSPGSGNTIYF; CDR3nt: TGTGCCAGTAGCCCGGGCTCTGGAAACACCATATATTTT
v_gene: TRBV6-6; j_gene: TRBJ1-1; d_gene: -; abundance: few; CDR3aa: CASPRQRNTEAFF; CDR3nt: TGTGCCAGCCCGAGACAGAGAAACACTGAAGCTTTCTTT
v_gene: TRBV19; j_gene: TRBJ1-2; d_gene: TRBD1; abundance: -; CDR3aa: CASSILGQGAGYGYTF; CDR3nt: TGTGCCAGTAGTATCCTCGGACAGGGGGCCGGCTATGGCTACACCTTC
v_gene: TRBV9; j_gene: TRBJ2-7; d_gene: -; abundance: -; CDR3aa: CASSVWSGSAEQYF; CDR3nt: TGTGCCAGCAGCGTATGGTCGGGATCCGCCGAGCAGTACTTC
v_gene: TRBV5-6; j_gene: TRBJ1-5; d_gene: -; abundance: few; CDR3aa: CASSPNRVQPQHF; CDR3nt: TGTGCCAGCAGCCCTAACAGGGTTCAGCCCCAGCATTTT
v_gene: TRBV7-6; j_gene: TRBJ1-4; d_gene: TRBD1; abundance: -; CDR3aa: CASSSGQGSLELFF; CDR3nt: TGTGCCAGCAGCTCAGGACAGGGGAGTTTGGAACTGTTTTTT
v_gene: TRBV6-1; j_gene: TRBJ2-7; d_gene: -; abundance: once; CDR3aa: CASSDMTATEQYF; CDR3nt: TGTGCCAGCAGTGACATGACAGCTACCGAGCAGTACTTC
v_gene: TRBV6-1; j_gene: TRBJ1-3; d_gene: -; abundance: -; CDR3aa: CASSEALFVAGSNTIYF; CDR3nt: TGTGCCAGCAGTGAAGCATTATTTGTGGCAGGCTCTAACACCATATATTTT
v_gene: TRBV27; j_gene: TRBJ2-1; d_gene: -; abundance: few; CDR3aa: CASSLASSYNEQFF; CDR3nt: TGTGCCAGCAGTTTAGCCAGCTCCTACAATGAGCAGTTCTTC
v_gene: TRBV7-6; j_gene: TRBJ2-7; d_gene: TRBD1; abundance: -; CDR3aa: CASSSLGQGGYEQYF; CDR3nt: TGTGCCAGCAGCAGCCTGGGACAGGGGGGATACGAGCAGTACTTC
v_gene: TRBV10-3; j_gene: TRBJ1-2; d_gene: -; abundance: -; CDR3aa: CAISDTANYGYTF; CDR3nt: TGTGCCATCAGTGATACAGCCAACTATGGCTACACCTTC
v_gene: TRBV19; j_gene: TRBJ2-1; d_gene: TRBD1; abundance: -; CDR3aa: CASSKQGVGEQFF; CDR3nt: TGTGCCAGTAGTAAACAGGGGGTTGGCGAGCAGTTCTTC
v_gene: TRBV28; j_gene: TRBJ1-2; d_gene: -; abundance: -; CDR3aa: CASSPPVRGYTF; CDR3nt: TGTGCCAGCAGTCCCCCTGTTCGGGGCTACACCTTC
v_gene: TRBV30; j_gene: TRBJ2-5; d_gene: -; abundance: few; CDR3aa: CAWSAKLYQETQYF; CDR3nt: TGTGCCTGGAGTGCCAAGCTGTACCAAGAGACCCAGTACTTC
v_gene: TRBV5-1; j_gene: TRBJ1-1; d_gene: -; abundance: -; CDR3aa: CASSAGVANTEAFF; CDR3nt: TGCGCCAGCAGCGCAGGGGTTGCGAACACTGAAGCTTTCTTT
v_gene: TRBV10-3; j_gene: TRBJ1-1; d_gene: -; abundance: -; CDR3aa: CAISDFEGPEAFF; CDR3nt: TGTGCCATCAGCGACTTTGAGGGCCCTGAAGCTTTCTTT
v_gene: TRBV6-1; j_gene: TRBJ2-1; d_gene: -; abundance: -; CDR3aa: CATERNNEQFF; CDR3nt: TGTGCCACGGAGAGAAACAATGAGCAGTTCTTC
v_gene: TRBV4-2; j_gene: TRBJ2-3; d_gene: TRBD2; abundance: once; CDR3aa: CASSQIAGDPDTQYF; CDR3nt: TGTGCCAGCAGCCAAATAGCGGGAGACCCAGATACGCAGTATTTT
v_gene: TRBV7-9; j_gene: TRBJ1-6; d_gene: -; abundance: few; CDR3aa: CASSLAGYNSPLHF; CDR3nt: TGTGCCAGCAGCTTAGCCGGGTATAATTCACCCCTCCACTTT
v_gene: TRBV5-6; j_gene: TRBJ2-7; d_gene: TRBD1; abundance: -; CDR3aa: CASSPQTGEEEQYF; CDR3nt: TGTGCCAGCAGCCCCCAGACAGGGGAGGAGGAGCAGTACTTC
v_gene: TRBV4-1; j_gene: TRBJ2-3; d_gene: TRBD2; abundance: -; CDR3aa: CASSQALSGNTDTQYF; CDR3nt: TGCGCCAGCAGCCAGGCCCTTAGCGGGAACACAGATACGCAGTATTTT
v_gene: TRBV14; j_gene: TRBJ2-5; d_gene: -; abundance: -; CDR3aa: CASRQGALRDRLYF; CDR3nt: TGTGCCAGCAGACAAGGGGCACTGAGAGACCGGTTGTACTTC
v_gene: TRBV7-2; j_gene: TRBJ1-1; d_gene: TRBD1; abundance: once; CDR3aa: CASSEGQGASTEAFF; CDR3nt: TGTGCCAGCAGCGAGGGACAGGGGGCGAGCACTGAAGCTTTCTTT